The rows below give T cell receptor beta chains drawn from one sample of a study of blood T cell repertoires in COVID-19. Assay: immunoSEQ multiplex PCR; the TCRdb copy retains only in-frame clones and omits some. The table includes about 130,000 clones, around 81% detected once. The sample comprised peripheral blood. Receptors were obtained from a woman aged 55 to 70 with active or convalescent COVID-19. Each CDR3 is given with its conserved first and last residue. A D gene is named only where the DNA matches it firmly. Clone size, where shown, is once, few, many, or a class for clones that have expanded.

>TRBJ2-4|TRBD2|TRBV7-2|-
TGTGCCAGCAGCTTAGGTCGCGGGGGGGCGAACATTCAGTACTTC
CASSLGRGGANIQYF
>TRBJ2-3|TRBD2|TRBV24-1|-
TGTGCCACCAGTGATCCCGGACTAGCGGGAGCACTCGGCACAGATACGCAGTATTTT
CATSDPGLAGALGTDTQYF
>TRBJ2-3|-|TRBV7-6|-
TGTGCCAGCAGCAACTATGCAGATACGCAGTATTTT
CASSNYADTQYF
>TRBJ1-1|TRBD1|TRBV18|-
TGTGCCAGCTCACCCTTGACAGGGGAGGCGAACACTGAAGCTTTCTTT
CASSPLTGEANTEAFF
>TRBJ1-5|-|TRBV18|once
TGTGCCAGCTCACCCGGACAGCAGCAGCCCCAGCATTTT
CASSPGQQQPQHF
>TRBJ2-3|TRBD2|TRBV9|-
TGTGCCAGCTCCTACTCCGGGACTAGCATACATACGCAGTATTTT
CASSYSGTSIHTQYF
>TRBJ1-5|-|TRBV7-8|-
TGTGCCAGCAGCGGGCAGGAGGGTCAGCCCCAGCATTTT
CASSGQEGQPQHF
>TRBJ2-7|TRBD1|TRBV7-2|-
TGTGCCAGCAGCTTCGGGACAGGGGGCTCCTACGAGCAGTACTTC
CASSFGTGGSYEQYF
>TRBJ1-1|-|TRBV7-2|-
TGTGCCAGCAGCTTAGGCTTTCAGGGCCAAGGCACTGAAGCTTTCTTT
CASSLGFQGQGTEAFF
>TRBJ2-7|-|TRBV2|few
TGTGCCAGCAAAAGGACATTCGACTACGAGCAGTACTTC
CASKRTFDYEQYF
>TRBJ2-1|-|TRBV5-1|-
TGCGCCAGCAGCCTGGAGATCGGGACTGGTGGAAATGAGCAGTTCTTC
CASSLEIGTGGNEQFF
>TRBJ2-3|TRBD2|TRBV7-2|-
TGTGCCAGCAGCTTCCCTAGCGGGAGTGGGGGGTATTTT
CASSFPSGSGGYF
>TRBJ2-7|TRBD2|TRBV18|-
TGTGCCAGCTCATATACCGGGACTAGCGGCTACGAGCAGTACTTC
CASSYTGTSGYEQYF
>TRBJ1-1|-|TRBV5-1|-
TGCGCCAGCAGCGGCGGACAGTACACTGAAGCTTTCTTT
CASSGGQYTEAFF
>TRBJ1-2|-|TRBV6-6|-
TGTGCCAGCAGTTACCGGGGGGATCTAGAGGGCTACACCTTC
CASSYRGDLEGYTF
>TRBJ1-2|-|TRBV28|-
TGTGCCAGCAGACTAAATGAGGCTTACGAGGGCTACACCTTC
CASRLNEAYEGYTF
>TRBJ1-5|TRBD1|TRBV28|-
TGTGCCAGCAGTTCGGGACAGGGCGGCAATCAGCCCCAGCATTTT
CASSSGQGGNQPQHF
>TRBJ2-1|TRBD2|TRBV2|-
TGTGCCAGCAGTGAATCGGGACTAGCGGGTCAGTTCTTC
CASSESGLAGQFF
>TRBJ2-2|-|TRBV5-1|many
TGCGCCAGCAGCTTGGACGGCGGGGAGCTGTTTTTT
CASSLDGGELFF
>TRBJ2-1|-|TRBV4-2|-
TGTGCCAGCTCTCCCCGTAGGGGCATCTCCTACAATGAGCAGTTCTTC
CASSPRRGISYNEQFF
>TRBJ2-2|TRBD2|TRBV30|once
TGTGCCTGGGACGGACTAGCGGGAGTTCGGAACACCGGGGAGCTGTTTTTT
CAWDGLAGVRNTGELFF
>TRBJ2-1|-|TRBV29-1|-
TGCAGCGCCGCCGAACAGTATGAGCAGTTCTTC
CSAAEQYEQFF
>TRBJ1-4|-|TRBV30|-
TGTGCCTGGACCACAGGTTTTAATGAAAAACTGTTTTTT
CAWTTGFNEKLFF
>TRBJ1-4|-|TRBV7-9|-
TGTGCCAGCAGCCGTGGGACACTCAATGAAAAACTGTTTTTT
CASSRGTLNEKLFF
>TRBJ2-2|TRBD1|TRBV28|-
TGTGCCAGCAGCCCACCCGGGACAGGCAACACCGGGGAGCTGTTTTTT
CASSPPGTGNTGELFF
>TRBJ2-7|-|TRBV20-1|-
TGCAGTGCTAGTTTTACCGGCAGGGGCGACACGGGGGAGCAGTACTTC
CSASFTGRGDTGEQYF
>TRBJ2-3|-|TRBV28|-
TGTGCCAGCAGTCCCACTACTAGCCTCGGTACGCAGTATTTT
CASSPTTSLGTQYF
>TRBJ1-2|-|TRBV7-2|-
TGTGCCAGCAGCTTAGGTCTAAACTATGGCTACACCTTC
CASSLGLNYGYTF
>TRBJ1-2|-|TRBV5-6|-
TGTGCCAGCAGCTTGGAAACAGGAGAAATTAACTATGGCTACACCTTC
CASSLETGEINYGYTF
>TRBJ1-2|-|TRBV13|-
TGTGCCAGCAGCTTAGTTGGAGATCCAACCTATGGCTACACCTTC
CASSLVGDPTYGYTF
>TRBJ1-1|-|TRBV5-1|many
TGCGCCAGCAGCCTGAGGACATACGAGAACACTGAAGCTTTCTTT
CASSLRTYENTEAFF